The source of this TCR beta chain is a study of vaccination and CD4 T cells after COVID-19. Trimming took 0 bases from V and 2 from J, leaving 9 bases between them. The CDR3 runs 15 residues. CDR1 and CDR2 from the germline V gene are SGHTA and FQGTGA. Study-wide findings and caveats: The rise in median SARS-CoV-2-reactive clonotypes, from approximately 21 to 40, was not significant.

In regard to this clonotype: Its antigen is as yet unknown.

Treatment here: roughly ten-day PBMC culture with coronavirus spike peptide pools or control peptides (ViraFEST assay). Dates of PCR positivity, March to December 2020, preceded the US Alpha, Beta and Delta variants. IL-2 (about 9.3 IU/ml) and peptide pools (about 10 ug/ml) were added to cultures of two million PBMCs per well. An Oncomine TCR Beta short-read assay was used to sequence the DNA from cultured CD4+ T cells. A single record per CDR3 protein comes from TCRdb applying MiXCR to the PCR reads. The sample contains 10,000 to 13,000 distinct CDR3 sequences, around 59% of which appear only once.

The V gene is TRBV7-3, the J gene TRBJ2-3, with D uncertain. This TCR came from a human donor who had recovered from COVID-19. What was sequenced was CD4+ T cells from blood, cultured in vitro. The CDR3 DNA is TGTGCCAGCAGCTTAACCAACACCTACACAGATACGCAGTATTTT. It translates to CASSLTNTYTDTQYF. Supplemented by reference TRBV7-3 and TRBJ2-3, the full variable domain reads GAGVSQTPSNKVTEKGKYVELRCDPISGHTALYWYRQSLGQGPEFLIYFQGTGAADDSGLPNDRFFAVRPEGSVSTLKIQRTERGDSAVYLCASSLTNTYTDTQYFGPGTRLTVL.